Listed below are T cell receptor beta chains from one sample, sequenced in a study of T cell responses to AZD1222 COVID-19 vaccine. Assay: immunoSEQ multiplex PCR; the TCRdb copy retains only in-frame clones and omits some. The sample lists 150,000 to 200,000 clones; under 95% were seen once. Source: peripheral blood, taken 28 days after the second AZD1222 dose. These receptors were collected from an adult who received the AZD1222 COVID-19 vaccine. Each CDR3 is given with its conserved first and last residue. The D gene is left open where the match is weak. The size of a clone is reported for some rows only, either as once, few or many, or as a class for expanded clones.

d_call j_call clone_size v_call cdr3_nt cdr3_aa
- TRBJ1-2 - TRBV4-1 TGCGCCAGCAGCCAAGAATGGGGGGCAGGGGACGGCTACACCTTC CASSQEWGAGDGYTF
- TRBJ1-3 - TRBV7-9 TGTGCCAGTAATCTTTCGAATCTCTCCTCTGGAAACACCATATATTTT CASNLSNLSSGNTIYF
TRBD2 TRBJ2-1 - TRBV6-5 TGTGCCAGCAGCCTCAGCGGGAGGGTGAATGAGCAGTTCTTC CASSLSGRVNEQFF
- TRBJ1-5 - TRBV7-8 TGTGCCAGCAGCCCGGGGGGCATGTATAGCAATCAGCCCCAGCATTTT CASSPGGMYSNQPQHF
TRBD1 TRBJ1-5 - TRBV3-1/TRBV3-2 TGTGCCAGCAGCCAAGATGGGGGCCAGGGGGAACAGCCCCAGCATTTT CASSQDGGQGEQPQHF
TRBD1 TRBJ1-1 once TRBV28 TGTGCCAGCCTCGGACAGGAACTACGGGGCACTGAAGCTTTCTTT CASLGQELRGTEAFF
- TRBJ2-7 - TRBV7-9 TGTGCCAGCAGCTTCGGACAGTCATCGTACGAGCAGTACTTC CASSFGQSSYEQYF
TRBD1 TRBJ1-2 - TRBV7-9 TGTGCCAGCAGCTTCCCTCGGAGGACAGGGGAAAGTGGCTACACCTTC CASSFPRRTGESGYTF
- TRBJ1-4 - TRBV9 TGTGCCAGCAGCGTAGACCCCCACAGTCCTGAAAAACTGTTTTTT CASSVDPHSPEKLFF
- TRBJ1-1 - TRBV2 TGTGCCAGCGGTGACCAGGGCGGGAACACTGAAGCTTTCTTT CASGDQGGNTEAFF
- TRBJ1-2 - TRBV5-1 TGCGCCAGCAGCTGGGACGGAAACTATGGCTACACCTTC CASSWDGNYGYTF
- TRBJ1-6 - TRBV4-1 TGCGCCAGCAGCGGAGAGGGGACGAATTCACCCCTCCACTTT CASSGEGTNSPLHF
TRBD2 TRBJ2-2 - TRBV5-1 TGCGCCAGCAGCTTGCCCGACGCGGGAGGGCCGGGCACCGGGGAGCTGTTTTTT CASSLPDAGGPGTGELFF
- TRBJ2-5 - TRBV24-1 TGTGCCACCAGTGATTCGGGGGAAGAGACCCAGTACTTC CATSDSGEETQYF
- TRBJ1-6 - TRBV12-3/TRBV12-4 TGTGCCAGCAGTGGGAGTCTGGCCCTCCACTTT CASSGSLALHF
- TRBJ1-2 - TRBV10-2 TGCGCCAGCAGTGAGTCCCGCCAGCCTATCTATGGCTACACCTTC CASSESRQPIYGYTF
- TRBJ2-6 - TRBV4-2 TGTGCCAGCAGCCCTCGGGGACCTACTCCATCTGGGGCCAACGTCCTGACTTTC CASSPRGPTPSGANVLTF
- TRBJ1-1 once TRBV10-3 TGTGCCATCAGTGGGGCGGGGATGAACACTGAAGCTTTCTTT CAISGAGMNTEAFF
TRBD2 TRBJ2-3 - TRBV3-1/TRBV3-2 TGTGCCAGCAGCCAAGATCGACTAGCCGCGCAGTATTTT CASSQDRLAAQYF
- TRBJ1-2 - TRBV5-1 TGCGCCAGCAGCTTGTCTTCGGCAGGAGGGGATGGCTACACCTTC CASSLSSAGGDGYTF
- TRBJ2-5 - TRBV11-2 TGTGCCAGCAGCCTATTGGGCAGGTCTAAGGAAGAGACCCAGTACTTC CASSLLGRSKEETQYF
TRBD2 TRBJ2-7 - TRBV28 TGTGCCAGCAGTTTCCTCCGGGGGGACCCCGAGGGCTACGAGCAGTACTTC CASSFLRGDPEGYEQYF
TRBD1 TRBJ2-3 - TRBV3-1/TRBV3-2 TGTGCCAGCAGCCAAGGGGGACAGCTACTCACAGATACGCAGTATTTT CASSQGGQLLTDTQYF
- TRBJ1-1 - TRBV2 TGTGCCAGCATTCTATTGGACGGGAACACTGAAGCTTTCTTT CASILLDGNTEAFF
TRBD1 TRBJ1-1 - TRBV6-5 TGTGCCAGCAGCAAAGGGACAGCGCGAGCTTTCTTT CASSKGTARAFF
- TRBJ2-7 few TRBV3-1/TRBV3-2 TGTGCCAGCAGCCAAGCAGGACATCCATCCTACGAGCAGTACTTC CASSQAGHPSYEQYF
- TRBJ2-1 - TRBV5-4 TGTGCCAGCAGCTTGGGACAGAATTACAATGAGCAGTTCTTC CASSLGQNYNEQFF
- TRBJ2-3 - TRBV9 TGTGCCAGCAGCGTAGAAGGAGGGTCTAGCACAGATACGCAGTATTTT CASSVEGGSSTDTQYF
TRBD2 TRBJ2-1 few TRBV7-2 TGTGCCAGCAGCTTAAAGTTGAGGACTAGCGGGCTTAATGAGCAGTTCTTC CASSLKLRTSGLNEQFF
TRBD1 TRBJ1-2 - TRBV12-3/TRBV12-4 TGTGCCAGCAGTCCCCGACAGGGGGATGGCTACACCTTC CASSPRQGDGYTF
TRBD2 TRBJ2-5 - TRBV28 TGTGCCAGCAGTTTAGGACTAGCAAAAGAGACCCAGTACTTC CASSLGLAKETQYF
- TRBJ1-1 - TRBV19 TGTGCCAGTAGTCCCAGTCCTGGGATGAACACTGAAGCTTTCTTT CASSPSPGMNTEAFF
- TRBJ2-3 - TRBV28 TGTGCCAGCAGTACCCGAACCCTCACAGATACGCAGTATTTT CASSTRTLTDTQYF
- TRBJ1-2 - TRBV7-8 TGTGCCAGCAGCCCAGTATACGGGTCGGGGGTTGGCTACACCTTC CASSPVYGSGVGYTF
TRBD1 TRBJ2-1 - TRBV7-3 TGTGCCAGCAGCTTATCTGACAGGGGTGAGCAGTTCTTC CASSLSDRGEQFF
TRBD1 TRBJ2-4 - TRBV6-6 TGTGCCAGCATCGACAGGGGAAAAAACATTCAGTACTTC CASIDRGKNIQYF
- TRBJ1-4 - TRBV2 TGTGCCAGCCAACGGGAGGGTGTAGTAACTAATGAAAAACTGTTTTTT CASQREGVVTNEKLFF
TRBD1 TRBJ1-6 few TRBV7-6 TGTGCCAGCAGCCCCTGGACAGGGGTAGGAGATTCACCCCTCCACTTT CASSPWTGVGDSPLHF
- TRBJ1-6 - TRBV25-1 TGTGCCAGCAGTGAGGCCGGGGGAGTCGATTCACCCCTCCACTTT CASSEAGGVDSPLHF
TRBD1 TRBJ2-5 - TRBV14 TGTGCCAGCAGCCAGTACTTTGGGACAGGGGAGACCCAGTACTTC CASSQYFGTGETQYF
- TRBJ2-4 - TRBV19 TGTGCCAGTAGTCCCGGCGGGGTCGCCAAAAACATTCAGTACTTC CASSPGGVAKNIQYF
TRBD1 TRBJ2-7 - TRBV14 TGTGCCAGCAGCCAAGATGTTGGGACAGGGATCCACGAGCAGTACTTC CASSQDVGTGIHEQYF
TRBD1 TRBJ2-1 - TRBV5-4 TGTGCCAGCAGCTTTCGTACAGGGGGGTACAATGAGCAGTTCTTC CASSFRTGGYNEQFF
- TRBJ1-2 - TRBV29-1 TGCAGCGTTGAAGAGAGAAACTATGGCTACACCTTC CSVEERNYGYTF
- TRBJ1-6 - TRBV28 TGTGCCAGCAGTTTATCCGGACCCACTACACCCCTCCACTTT CASSLSGPTTPLHF
- TRBJ1-4 - TRBV4-2 TGTGCCAGCACTTCGGGACACCTCTCTAATAATGAAAAACTGTTTTTT CASTSGHLSNNEKLFF
- TRBJ1-2 - TRBV6-5 TGTGCCAGCCATATCCCCTTAAACTATGGCTACACCTTC CASHIPLNYGYTF
- TRBJ2-7 - TRBV4-2 TGTGCCAGCAGCCAAGATAGGCCTACCTACGAGCAGTACTTC CASSQDRPTYEQYF
- TRBJ1-2 - TRBV18 TGTGCCAGCTCAGCTCGAGAGATTTCTGGCTACACCTTC CASSAREISGYTF
- TRBJ1-2 - TRBV30 TGTGCCTGGAGTTTATTTGCGAGAGGGGTGGGATCCTTCTATGGCTACACCTTC CAWSLFARGVGSFYGYTF
- TRBJ1-3 - TRBV3-1/TRBV3-2 TGTGCCAGCAGCCTTTCTGGAAACACCATATATTTT CASSLSGNTIYF
TRBD2 TRBJ2-7 - TRBV4-3 TGCGCCAGCAGCCAAGATAACGGGGGACTAGCGGCGCCCTACGAGCAGTACTTC CASSQDNGGLAAPYEQYF
- TRBJ2-3 - TRBV9 TGTGCCAGCAGCGTAACGCAGGTCATGATGACAGATACGCAGTATTTT CASSVTQVMMTDTQYF
TRBD1 TRBJ1-1 - TRBV4-1 TGCGCCAGCAGCAGAGGACAGGGGGCGGATGAAGCTTTCTTT CASSRGQGADEAFF
- TRBJ1-6 - TRBV6-5 TGTGCCAGCAGTTACTCGGGGCAGGGAAATTCACCCCTCCACTTT CASSYSGQGNSPLHF